Below, 3 T cell receptor beta chains from the same sample are listed, as sequenced in a study of CD8+CD57+ T cells in acquired aplastic anemia. CD8+CD57+ cell expansion, shown by flow cytometry, had occurred in the patients selected for sequencing. It was genomic DNA that served as the template for profiling TCR beta VDJ and CDR3. TCRdb re-analysed the reads in MiXCR, keeping a single row per CDR3 protein. The table lists roughly 80,000 distinct CDR3 sequences, just over 70% of them singletons, with about 82% in the top ten. What was sequenced was sorted CD4+, CD8+, or CD8+CD57+ T cells (not recorded which) from PBMCs. The receptors stem from a human donor with aplastic anemia.

Regarding this clonotype: The junction differs from germline at one of its ends, possibly a read error. The chain recombines TRBV7-7 with TRBJ2-1; the D gene is possibly TRBD1 (5 bases). CDR3 length: 12 amino acids. Germline V gives CDR1 SSHAT, CDR2 FNYEAQ (reference sequence). CDR3 sequence reads: CASSFRVNEQFF. Here the CDR3 DNA reads TGTGCTAGCAGCTTCAGGGTCAATGAGCAGTTCTTC.

J is TRBJ2-5 and V is TRBV2; D is perhaps TRBD1 or TRBD2 (6 bases each). Trimming left V 3 bases short and J 2 bases short, with 10 bases between. The CDR3 sequence is 14 residues long. Germline V CDR1 and CDR2: SNHLY, FYNNEI. CDR3 in amino acids: CASSEGGGQETQYF. The CDR3 region has the DNA TGTGCCAGCAGTGAGGGGGGCGGACAAGAGACCCAGTACTTC.

The J gene is TRBJ2-7, the V gene TRBV6-1, with a weak D call TRBD1 (7 bases). The CDR3 is made up of 12 amino acids. Trimming left V 6 bases short and J 5 bases short, with 11 bases between. CDR1 and CDR2 (germline): MNHNS, SASEGT. The CDR3 DNA reads as TGTGCCAGCAGCCCAGGGGGGCACGAGCAGTACTTC. Translation: CASSPGGHEQYF.